In this sample, the clone carrying this T cell receptor (beta chain) turned up many times. Its antigen is as yet unknown. These data originate in a study of T-cell reconstitution after alpha-beta-depleted transplantation in children. Using unique molecular identifiers, the investigators prepared the TCRbeta library. TCRdb used MiXCR to reprocess the PCR reads, holding one entry per CDR3 protein. The profile covers some 120,000 distinct CDR3 sequences, with about 9.3% appearing a single time and less than 45% taken by the ten largest. Broader study findings: The study reportedly traced alpha-beta T cells about two months after transplant to several hundred expanded graft clones. Several patients had high TCRbeta diversity at day 60; it came from surviving recipient T cells and thymic progenitors. T-cell numbers and diversity one year post-transplant derived largely from freshly generated T cells.

The germline gives CDR1 SGHRS, CDR2 YFSETQ. CDR3 length equals 15 residues. V was pared by 4 bases and J by 7 bases, with 17 bases between. Sequenced material: PBMCs, taken before TCRalphabeta/CD19-depleted stem cell transplant. This clonotype was sampled from a boy between 2 and 10 years old with acute lymphoblastic leukemia, due to receive a stem cell transplant. The J gene is TRBJ2-2, the V gene TRBV5-1; weak D call: TRBD1 (6 bases). In DNA, the CDR3 is TGCGCCAGCAGCGCATCAGGGGCGAACGGCGGGGAGCTGTTTTTT. Amino acids: CASSASGANGGELFF.